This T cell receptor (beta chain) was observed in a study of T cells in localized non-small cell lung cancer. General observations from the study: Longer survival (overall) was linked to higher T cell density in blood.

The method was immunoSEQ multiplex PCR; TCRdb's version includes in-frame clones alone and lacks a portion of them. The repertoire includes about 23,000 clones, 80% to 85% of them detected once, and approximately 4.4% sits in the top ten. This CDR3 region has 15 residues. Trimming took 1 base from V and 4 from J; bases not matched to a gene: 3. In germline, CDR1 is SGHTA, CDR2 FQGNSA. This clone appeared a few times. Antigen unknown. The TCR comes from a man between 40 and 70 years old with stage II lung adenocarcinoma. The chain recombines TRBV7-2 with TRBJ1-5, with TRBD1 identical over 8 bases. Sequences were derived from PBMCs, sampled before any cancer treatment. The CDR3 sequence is CASSLVRTGNQPQHF. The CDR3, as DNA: TGTGCCAGCAGCTTAGTTCGGACAGGGAATCAGCCCCAGCATTTT.